This TCR beta chain was observed in a study of T cells expressing NK-cell markers. Study context: Sequencing of TCR beta repertoires drew on sorted CD3+CD56+NKG2C+, CD3+CD56+NKG2C- and CD3+CD56-NKG2C+ T cells. Sequenced donors, eight in total, included seven who were HCMV-seropositive and one who was seronegative.

This CDR3 contains 12 residues. Germline-derived CDR1 and CDR2 are SNHLY and FYNNEI. Whole-study results and caveats: It remained uncertain whether the expanded NKG2C+ T cell clones were specific for HCMV antigens.

A remark on this clonotype: The antigen is undetermined.

The authors generated TCR beta cDNA through 5'RACE template switching with UMIs. TCRdb reprocessed the 5' RACE reads, with one entry per CDR3 protein and no DNA. The sample table includes about 390,000 distinct CDR3 sequences. Sequencing input: blood T cells: a sorted CD56 or NKG2C T cell subset, CD4+ or CD8+ T cells, or bulk PBMC T cells (not recorded which). The rearrangement uses TRBV2 and TRBJ1-2; without DNA, the TCRdb call of TRBD1 cannot be checked. This TCR was sampled from a woman aged 50 to 60 in good health. This CDR3 reads CASGGTGRDYTF.